A selection of T cell receptor beta chains follows, all from one sample in a study of blood T cell repertoires in COVID-19. The protocol was immunoSEQ multiplex PCR, while the TCRdb copy is restricted to in-frame clones and leaves out a portion. This sample has 230,000 or so clones, with 85% to 90% found just once. Sequenced input: peripheral blood. The source is a woman aged 55-69 years with COVID-19, enrolled during active disease. CDR3s leave out the opening cysteine and the closing phenylalanine or tryptophan. The D gene is left open where the match is weak.

v_gene: TRBV5-1
len: 12
j_gene: TRBJ2-7
d_gene: TRBD1
CDR3aa: ASSLVAGGREQY

v_gene: TRBV10-3
len: 11
j_gene: TRBJ1-5
d_gene: NA
CDR3aa: AISDRDNQPQH

v_gene: TRBV11-3
len: 13
j_gene: TRBJ2-2
d_gene: NA
CDR3aa: ASSPVVAGTGELF

v_gene: TRBV5-4
len: 12
j_gene: TRBJ1-4
d_gene: NA
CDR3aa: ASSQRSEGEKLF

v_gene: TRBV4-3
len: 13
j_gene: TRBJ1-5
d_gene: TRBD1
CDR3aa: ASSQEPTGPQPQH

v_gene: TRBV7-2
len: 13
j_gene: TRBJ1-2
d_gene: NA
CDR3aa: ASSSPPAGVEGYT

v_gene: TRBV7-2
len: 10
j_gene: TRBJ1-1
d_gene: NA
CDR3aa: ASSFRGAEAF

v_gene: TRBV12-3/TRBV12-4
len: 11
j_gene: TRBJ2-5
d_gene: TRBD1
CDR3aa: ASSRTGRETQY

v_gene: TRBV18
len: 11
j_gene: TRBJ1-5
d_gene: NA
CDR3aa: ASSPSVDQPQH

v_gene: TRBV7-2
len: 14
j_gene: TRBJ1-2
d_gene: NA
CDR3aa: ASSLGQGRIPYGYT

v_gene: TRBV2
len: 11
j_gene: TRBJ1-4
d_gene: NA
CDR3aa: ASEGETNEKLF

v_gene: TRBV11-2
len: 14
j_gene: TRBJ1-2
d_gene: NA
CDR3aa: ASSLPVTEDNYGYT

v_gene: TRBV9
len: 14
j_gene: TRBJ2-3
d_gene: TRBD2
CDR3aa: ASSAKLAGVRGTQY

v_gene: TRBV15
len: 13
j_gene: TRBJ2-1
d_gene: TRBD1
CDR3aa: ATSREWTGFGEQF

v_gene: TRBV7-2
len: 14
j_gene: TRBJ1-2
d_gene: NA
CDR3aa: ASRLPLGRSNYGYT

v_gene: TRBV15
len: 13
j_gene: TRBJ2-1
d_gene: TRBD1
CDR3aa: ATSWRQGNRNEQF

v_gene: TRBV7-2
len: 13
j_gene: TRBJ1-1
d_gene: NA
CDR3aa: ASSLEAGVRTEAF

v_gene: TRBV5-1
len: 14
j_gene: TRBJ2-3
d_gene: TRBD1
CDR3aa: ASSQTGTGGTDTQY

v_gene: TRBV11-1
len: 10
j_gene: TRBJ1-5
d_gene: NA
CDR3aa: ASSTSRGPQH

v_gene: TRBV6-5
len: 14
j_gene: TRBJ1-5
d_gene: NA
CDR3aa: ASSYSKGVGNQPQH

v_gene: TRBV5-1
len: 11
j_gene: TRBJ1-1
d_gene: NA
CDR3aa: ASMQGTNTEAF

v_gene: TRBV21-1
len: 12
j_gene: TRBJ1-4
d_gene: NA
CDR3aa: ASSTQTGSEKLF

v_gene: TRBV19
len: 11
j_gene: TRBJ1-6
d_gene: TRBD1
CDR3aa: GARTGEGSPLH

v_gene: TRBV6-2/TRBV6-3
len: 15
j_gene: TRBJ1-1
d_gene: TRBD1
CDR3aa: ASSSPSRQGMNTEAF

v_gene: TRBV6-2/TRBV6-3
len: 16
j_gene: TRBJ2-4
d_gene: NA
CDR3aa: ASSFDSLQLLAKNIQY

v_gene: TRBV2
len: 12
j_gene: TRBJ1-5
d_gene: NA
CDR3aa: ASRVDRPPQPQH